Below are 17 T cell receptor beta chains sequenced from a single sample in a study of T cells expressing NK-cell markers. One entry per CDR3 protein, without DNA, is what TCRdb gives after re-calling the 5' RACE reads. The listing contains approximately 440,000 distinct CDR3 sequences. Sequencing was performed on blood T cells: a sorted CD56 or NKG2C T cell subset, CD4+ or CD8+ T cells, or bulk PBMC T cells (not recorded which). The receptors were sampled from a woman aged 45 to 65 in good health.

This chain links TRBV10-3 with TRBJ1-1; TCRdb's D call of TRBD1 is untestable without DNA. The CDR3 consists of 17 residues. Germline CDR1 is ENHRY and CDR2 is SYGVKD. This chain's CDR3 is CAISGIPGQGAQTEAFF.

The chain has TRBV29-1 and TRBJ1-5; TCRdb designates TRBD1, a call that cannot be tested without DNA. The CDR3 consists of 13 residues. The germline gives CDR1 SQVTM, CDR2 ANQGSEA. The CDR3 protein is CSYRGELGQPQHF.

The rearrangement links TRBV7-3 to TRBJ2-3; TCRdb lists TRBD2, though no DNA is available to test this call. The length of the CDR3 is 15 residues. Looked up from germline, CDR1 is SGHTA and CDR2 is FQGTGA. The CDR3 spells CASSLDGRDTDTQYF.

The rearrangement links TRBV20-1 to TRBJ2-4; TCRdb's assignment of TRBD1 cannot be checked, as there is no DNA. This CDR3 comprises 15 residues. Germline-derived CDR1 and CDR2 are DFQATT and SNEGSKA (reference sequence). Here the CDR3 reads CSADRVGSQENIQYF.

The V and J genes are TRBV7-9 and TRBJ2-1; TCRdb returns TRBD1, unconfirmable since there is no DNA. The germline CDR1 and CDR2 sequences are SEHNR and FQNEAQ (reference sequence). The CDR3 is 14 residues long. CDR3 sequence: CASSWSQSWDEQFF.

CDR3 loop: CATSREPGLAGSNTGELFF. This chain links TRBV15 with TRBJ2-2; TCRdb proposes TRBD2, but this gene call is untestable without DNA. The CDR3 spans 19 residues. Germline loops: CDR1 LNHNV, CDR2 YYDKDF (reference sequence).

The rearrangement uses TRBV6-5 and TRBJ2-5; the TRBD2 assignment by TCRdb is unverifiable without DNA. The CDR3 contains 14 residues. CDR1 and CDR2 from the germline V gene are MNHEY and SVGAGI. The CDR3 loop reads CASRTGTSVGTQYF.

The V call is TRBV5-4, the J call TRBJ2-1. The CDR3 contains 15 residues. Germline CDR1 is SGHNT and CDR2 is YYREEE (reference sequence). CDR3 in amino acids: CASSLEANPYNEQFF.

The CDR3 protein is CSARSGSGRELFF. The chain carries TRBV20-1 and TRBJ2-2; the TRBD2 assignment by TCRdb is unverifiable without DNA. The V gene's germline CDR1 is DFQATT and CDR2 SNEGSKA (reference sequence). This CDR3 has 13 amino acids.

V and J are TRBV27 and TRBJ2-3. Germline CDR1 and CDR2: MNHEY and SMNVEV (reference sequence). The length of the CDR3 is 15 residues. CDR3 loop: CASSSQFGRTDTQYF.

The gene calls are TRBV21-1 and TRBJ2-5; TCRdb returns TRBD2, unconfirmable since there is no DNA. TRBV21-1 has pseudogene status. This CDR3 is built from 17 residues. CDR3 sequence: CASSKLERNKGGETQYF.

The chain uses TRBV12-3 or TRBV12-4 and TRBJ1-5; TCRdb selects TRBD1, and the lack of DNA leaves this call unchecked. CDR3 size: 13 residues. The CDR3 region is CASSRGAPGPQHF.

The chain combines TRBV5-1 with TRBJ2-1; as DNA is missing, the TRBD1 call by TCRdb cannot be tested. Germline loops: CDR1 SGHRS, CDR2 YFSETQ. CDR3 length: 15 amino acids. CDR3: CASSSTRQGTNEQFF.

J is TRBJ2-2 and V is TRBV7-9. Germline-derived CDR1 and CDR2 are SEHNR and FQNEAQ (reference sequence). CDR3 length: 16 amino acids. CDR3 loop: CASSPVALVGTGELFF.

The chain combines TRBV4-2 with TRBJ2-1. Germline V lookup: CDR1 LGHNA, CDR2 YNFKEQ. CDR3 length equals 13 residues. The CDR3 loop reads CASSQGYESGQFF.

The chain carries TRBV27 and TRBJ1-6. The CDR3 length is 17 residues. Germline V lookup: CDR1 MNHEY, CDR2 SMNVEV (reference sequence). CDR3 loop: CASSLEGSAVFGSPLHF.

V and J are TRBV4-1 and TRBJ2-1; TCRdb selects TRBD2, and the lack of DNA leaves this call unchecked. The V gene's germline CDR1 is MGHRA and CDR2 YSYEKL. The CDR3 is 15 amino acids. CDR3 residues: CASSHLASVYNEQFF.